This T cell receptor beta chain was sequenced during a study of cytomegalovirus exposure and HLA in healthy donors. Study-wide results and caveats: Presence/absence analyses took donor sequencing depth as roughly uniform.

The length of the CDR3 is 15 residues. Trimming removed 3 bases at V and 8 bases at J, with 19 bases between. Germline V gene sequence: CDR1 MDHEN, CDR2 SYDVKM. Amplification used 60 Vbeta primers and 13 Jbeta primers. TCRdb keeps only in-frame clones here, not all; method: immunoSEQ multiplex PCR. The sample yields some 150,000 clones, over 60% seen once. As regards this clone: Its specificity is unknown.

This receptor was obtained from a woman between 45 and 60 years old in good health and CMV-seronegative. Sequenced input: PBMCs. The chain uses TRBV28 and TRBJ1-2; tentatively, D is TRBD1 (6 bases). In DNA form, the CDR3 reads TGTGCCAGCAGTTTGACGGGGGGCCCCTCGCGGGGCTACACCTTC. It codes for CASSLTGGPSRGYTF.